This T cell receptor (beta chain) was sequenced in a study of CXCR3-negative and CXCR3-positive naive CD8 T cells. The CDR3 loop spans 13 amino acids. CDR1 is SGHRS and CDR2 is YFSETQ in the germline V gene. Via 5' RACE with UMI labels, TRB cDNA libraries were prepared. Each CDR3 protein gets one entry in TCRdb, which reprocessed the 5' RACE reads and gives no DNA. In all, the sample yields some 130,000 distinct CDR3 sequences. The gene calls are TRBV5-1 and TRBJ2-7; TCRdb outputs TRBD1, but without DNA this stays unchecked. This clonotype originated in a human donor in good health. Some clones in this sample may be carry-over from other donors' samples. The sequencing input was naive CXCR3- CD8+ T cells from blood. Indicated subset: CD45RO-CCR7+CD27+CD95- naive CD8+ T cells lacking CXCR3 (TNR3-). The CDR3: CASTVGAGYEQYF.